This entry lists 20 T cell receptor beta chains sequenced from one sample in a study of neurological immune-mediated disorders. TCRdb recomputed calls from the 5' RACE reads with MiXCR, one row per CDR3 protein. The sample has nearly 60,000 distinct CDR3 sequences; about 3.3% are singletons. Sequenced input: PBMCs. Every receptor here comes from a woman between 55 and 75 years old with multiple sclerosis.

In its sample, this clonotype was seen many times. The chain employs TRBV20-1 and TRBJ2-1; no firm D call. Germline V gives CDR1 DFQATT, CDR2 SNEGSKA (reference sequence). This CDR3 spans 10 amino acids. Trimming took off 1 base at V and 6 bases at J, with 1 base between the two ends. The CDR3 protein is CSARANEQFF. The CDR3 nucleotides are TGCAGTGCTAGAGCCAATGAGCAGTTCTTC.

This clonotype has a count of ten or more. The rearrangement links TRBV7-2 to TRBJ2-1; TRBD2 agrees at 11 bases. Germline values: CDR1 SGHTA, CDR2 FQGNSA. Trimming took 5 bases from V and 7 from J; bases not matched to a gene: 4. This CDR3 has 14 residues. The CDR3 reads CASSPSGRRNEQFF. Written as DNA, the CDR3 is TGTGCCAGCAGCCCTAGCGGGAGGCGGAATGAGCAGTTCTTC.

This clonotype was counted ten times or more. The gene calls are TRBV12-3 or TRBV12-4 and TRBJ1-2; TRBD1 matches at 9 bases. CDR3 size: 16 residues. The V segment lost 5 bases and the J segment 5 bases; nucleotides outside the gene matches: 12. CDR3 amino acids: CASSPPGQGFLYGYTF. In DNA form, the CDR3 reads TGTGCCAGCAGTCCCCCGGGACAGGGATTCTTATATGGCTACACCTTC.

This clonotype was found many times. The chain is built from TRBV4-2 and TRBJ1-1; 7 bases align to TRBD1. V gave up 2 bases and J gave up 8 bases; unmatched junction bases: 8. Looked up from germline, CDR1 is LGHNA and CDR2 is YNFKEQ. This CDR3 is 14 amino acids long. In DNA form, the CDR3 reads TGTGCCAGCAGCCAACTGTGGGACAGCCGGGAAGCTTTCTTT. This gives the protein CASSQLWDSREAFF.

This clonotype appeared many times. The chain employs TRBV4-3 and TRBJ1-5; D unclear. Per germline, CDR1 LGHNA and CDR2 YSLEER. This CDR3 region has 16 residues. The V end lost 0 bases, the J end lost 3 bases, and 12 bases lay between the germline ends. The DNA for the CDR3 is TGCGCCAGCAGCCAAGATTGGGGAATCCCCAATCAGCCCCAGCATTTT. The encoded protein is CASSQDWGIPNQPQHF.

This clonotype was found many times. The chain has TRBV5-1 and TRBJ1-3, with a possible D match to TRBD1 (6 bases). Germline V gene lookup returns CDR1 SGHRS and CDR2 YFSETQ. The V and J ends lost 5 bases and 0 bases respectively, with 12 bases between them. There are 15 residues in the CDR3. DNA for the CDR3: TGCGCCAGCAGTTTTACAGGGAGCTCTGGAAACACCATATATTTT. This codes for CASSFTGSSGNTIYF.

This clonotype was found many times. The gene calls are TRBV5-1 and TRBJ2-1, with 8 positions matching TRBD1. The V and J ends lost 3 bases and 5 bases, in that order; junction bases with no gene match: 7. The V gene's germline CDR1 is SGHRS and CDR2 YFSETQ. There are 15 residues in the CDR3. The CDR3 coding sequence is TGCGCCAGCAGCTGGACAGGGTCATTCGACAATGAGCAGTTCTTC. Amino acid sequence: CASSWTGSFDNEQFF. The full variable domain, completed using reference TRBV5-1 and TRBJ2-1, is KAGVTQTPRYLIKTRGQQVTLSCSPISGHRSVSWYQQTPGQGLQFLFEYFSETQRNKGNFPGRFSGRQFSNSRSEMNVSTLELGDSALYLCASSWTGSFDNEQFFGPGTRLTVL.

This clonotype came up many times. The CDR3 nucleotides read TGTGCCACCCGGAACGGACTAGATTCGTACGAGCAGTACTTC. It is translated as CATRNGLDSYEQYF. This rearrangement joins TRBV15 to TRBJ2-7, with 7 bases matching TRBD2. The CDR3 has 14 residues. From germline, CDR1 is LNHNV and CDR2 YYDKDF (reference sequence). V was clipped by 8 bases and J by 4 bases; unmatched bases: 11. Looking up the rest from reference TRBV15 and TRBJ2-7 gives the full variable domain: DAMVIQNPRYQVTQFGKPVTLSCSQTLNHNVMYWYQQKSSQAPKLLFHYYDKDFNNEADTPDNFQSRRPNTSFCFLDIRSPGLGDTAMYLCATRNGLDSYEQYFGPGTRLTVT.

There are many counts of this clonotype. The chain combines TRBV27 with TRBJ2-1; D gene ambiguous. This CDR3 has 15 residues. Germline loops: CDR1 MNHEY, CDR2 SMNVEV (reference sequence). The V end lost 7 bases, the J end lost 0 bases, and 13 bases lay between the germline ends. This CDR3 reads CASNPTVTSYNEQFF. The CDR3 coding sequence is TGTGCCAGCAACCCGACGGTGACCTCCTACAATGAGCAGTTCTTC.

This clonotype was observed many times. This chain links TRBV12-3 or TRBV12-4 with TRBJ1-5; D unresolved. The V end lost 4 bases, the J end lost 3 bases, and 7 bases lay between the germline ends. The CDR3 has 13 residues. DNA for the CDR3: TGTGCCAGCAGTTCCGGGGTCAATCAGCCCCAGCATTTT. Its translation is CASSSGVNQPQHF.

Ten or more counts support this clonotype. CDR3 nucleotides: TGCGCCAGCAGCTTGTCGGGCAGCTCCTACGAGCAGTACTTC. Translation gives CASSLSGSSYEQYF. V is TRBV5-1 and J is TRBJ2-7; no reliable D call. This CDR3 region has 14 residues. Germline assignment: CDR1 SGHRS and CDR2 YFSETQ. V lost 1 base and J lost 0, with 8 bases in between.

This clonotype was observed many times. The chain couples TRBV28 to TRBJ2-1, with 9 bases matching TRBD1. Germline V lookup: CDR1 MDHEN, CDR2 SYDVKM. This CDR3 comprises 15 residues. Trimming cost V 4 bases and J 6 bases; bases outside gene matches: 7. CDR3 sequence: CASSSAGTGINEQFF. The CDR3 DNA is TGTGCCAGCAGTTCCGCCGGGACAGGGATCAATGAGCAGTTCTTC.

This sequence joins TRBV9 and TRBJ2-2, with TRBD2 as a possible D gene (6 bases). The CDR3 totals 16 residues. V lost 2 bases and J lost 3, with 14 bases in between. Per germline, CDR1 SGDLS and CDR2 YYNGEE. CDR3 sequence (DNA): TGTGCCAGCAGCGTCAGGCTGCGGGGCGACACCGGGGAGCTGTTTTTT. Amino acids: CASSVRLRGDTGELFF.

J is TRBJ2-7 and V is TRBV20-1; D is undetermined. V was cut by 5 bases and J by 1 base, with 12 bases left in between. The CDR3 is 13 amino acids. Germline CDR1 DFQATT, CDR2 SNEGSKA (reference sequence). CDR3: CSAPQAWSYEQYF. The DNA for the CDR3 is TGCAGTGCTCCCCAGGCCTGGTCCTACGAGCAGTACTTC.

In its sample, this clonotype was seen a few times. The gene calls are TRBV6-2 or TRBV6-3 and TRBJ1-5; D not certain. This CDR3 contains 12 residues. Germline lookup yields CDR1 MNHEY and CDR2 SVGEGT. V dropped 3 bases and J dropped 7 bases, with 7 bases sitting between them. CDR3 DNA sequence: TGTGCCAGCAGTTATGGGGTGCAGCCCCAGCATTTT. This sequence encodes CASSYGVQPQHF.

This clonotype appeared many times. The chain uses TRBV6-6 and TRBJ1-2; 7 nucleotides line up with TRBD1. The germline gives CDR1 MNHNY, CDR2 SVGAGI (reference sequence). The V segment lost 5 bases and the J segment 11 bases; nucleotides outside the gene matches: 14. The CDR3 is 14 amino acids. CDR3 protein: CASSPQQGPAGYTF. CDR3 DNA sequence: TGTGCCAGCAGTCCTCAACAGGGGCCCGCGGGGTACACCTTC.

There are many counts of this clonotype. V usage is TRBV20-1 and J usage is TRBJ1-5; D is uncertain. Germline V lookup: CDR1 DFQATT, CDR2 SNEGSKA (reference sequence). V gave up 5 bases and J gave up 0 bases, with 8 bases separating them. The CDR3 extends over 13 amino acids. CDR3 DNA sequence: TGCAGTGCTCCAAGTTATAGCAATCAGCCCCAGCATTTT. This translates into CSAPSYSNQPQHF.

This clonotype was counted many times. CDR3 DNA: TGTGCCAGCACCCGTATAGCGGGAGCTTCCGGTGAGCAGTTCTTC. Amino acid sequence: CASTRIAGASGEQFF. This sequence joins TRBV6-4 and TRBJ2-1, with 9 nucleotides matching TRBD2. Unmatched junction bases numbered 13, after V lost 7 bases and J lost 9 bases. CDR1 is MRHNA, CDR2 SNTAGT, per germline. This CDR3 has 15 residues.

The sample holds many counts of this clonotype. V is TRBV20-1 and J is TRBJ1-2, with TRBD1 matching 8 bases. V was clipped by 1 base and J by 4 bases; unmatched bases: 5. Germline-derived CDR1 and CDR2 are DFQATT and SNEGSKA (reference sequence). This CDR3 spans 14 amino acids. This CDR3 reads CSARAGGAFYGYTF. The DNA of the CDR3 is TGCAGTGCTAGAGCAGGGGGCGCATTCTATGGCTACACCTTC.

This clonotype qualifies as medium-sized. The gene calls are TRBV20-1 and TRBJ2-3; 9 nucleotides align to TRBD1. The CDR3 sequence is 16 residues long. Germline V gene data show CDR1 as DFQATT and CDR2 as SNEGSKA (reference sequence). J gave up 4 bases and V 4 bases, and 12 bases lay outside the gene matches. The CDR3 DNA is TGCAGTGCTAATTCCCCGGGACAGGGAAATCCAGATACGCAGTATTTT. Translating gives CSANSPGQGNPDTQYF.